What follows describes a single T cell receptor beta chain. Germline CDR1 is SGHTA and CDR2 is FQGNSA. V was pared by 1 base and J by 7 bases, with 4 bases of the junction left unmatched. CDR3 length equals 14 residues. Sequencing used immunoSEQ multiplex PCR; TCRdb keeps in-frame clones, though not all of them. This sample has about 270,000 clones; 75% to 90% occur once, and the top ten carry 2.4%. This sample stems from a study of blood T cell repertoires in COVID-19. Sequencing was performed on PBMCs or T cells enriched from blood (not recorded which). The TCR originated in a woman younger than 35 who had recovered from COVID-19. The rearrangement links TRBV7-2 to TRBJ1-5; 7 nucleotides agree with TRBD1. The CDR3 DNA reads as TGTGCCAGCAGCTTAGGACAGGGTCCCCAGCCCCAGCATTTT. Translated, it gives CASSLGQGPQPQHF.